The entry below gives a single T cell receptor beta chain sequence along with its context. The antigen remains undetermined. The sample is drawn from a study of T cell repertoires in cytomegalovirus infection. Study background: Matching HLA type and CMV infection were both indicated by public TCR beta signatures. Whole-study findings and limits: Carriers of CMV plus the relevant HLA were identified by cumulative public TCR beta family frequency. The ex vivo response was dominated by HLA-C-restricted CMV-specific TCR beta clonotypes.

TCRdb recomputed calls from the reads with MiXCR, one row per CDR3 protein. The sample includes a few hundred thousand distinct CDR3 sequences, around 15% of them seen just once. There are 16 residues in the CDR3. Per the germline V gene, CDR1 is SEHNR and CDR2 is FQNEAQ (reference sequence). The germline V and J ends were trimmed by 5 bases and 4 bases, with 20 bases remaining between them. The sequence was collected from a human donor in good health (CMV status not recorded). Some clones in this sample may be carry-over from other donors' samples. Sequencing used CD8+ T cells from PBMCs. The genes are TRBV7-9 and TRBJ1-2, with D possibly being TRBD1 (5 bases). The CDR3 protein is CASSLDVGTELYGYTF. The CDR3 nucleotides read TGTGCCAGCAGCCTTGACGTTGGGACGGAGCTCTATGGCTACACCTTC.